This TCR beta chain is drawn from a study of cytomegalovirus exposure and HLA in healthy donors. Study results and caveats: Accurate predictions that matched the HLA-A and HLA-B alleles of most subjects were reportedly made from TCR beta sequences. Apart from CMV serostatus, no immune exposure information was available. Earlier analysis yielded a pattern in which most TCR beta V segments were productive about 90% or about 30% of the time.

PCR involved 60 Vbeta and 13 Jbeta primers. The data were produced by immunoSEQ multiplex PCR, yet TCRdb's version contains in-frame clones alone and is incomplete. The sample has approximately 150,000 clones; 65% to 80% are singletons. CDR1 and CDR2 from the germline V gene are SGHTA and FQGNSA. This CDR3 is built from 15 residues. The ends lost 5 bases at V and 8 bases at J; junction bases unmatched: 11. As to this clone: Its antigen remains unidentified.

The sample taken for sequencing was PBMCs. This chain links TRBV7-2 with TRBJ1-4; 7 positions match TRBD1. The TCR originated in a man aged 40-49 years in good health and CMV-seronegative. CDR3 in DNA: TGTGCCAGCAGCACAGGGGCCAGGGGGAGCGAAAAACTGTTTTTT. It encodes CASSTGARGSEKLFF.